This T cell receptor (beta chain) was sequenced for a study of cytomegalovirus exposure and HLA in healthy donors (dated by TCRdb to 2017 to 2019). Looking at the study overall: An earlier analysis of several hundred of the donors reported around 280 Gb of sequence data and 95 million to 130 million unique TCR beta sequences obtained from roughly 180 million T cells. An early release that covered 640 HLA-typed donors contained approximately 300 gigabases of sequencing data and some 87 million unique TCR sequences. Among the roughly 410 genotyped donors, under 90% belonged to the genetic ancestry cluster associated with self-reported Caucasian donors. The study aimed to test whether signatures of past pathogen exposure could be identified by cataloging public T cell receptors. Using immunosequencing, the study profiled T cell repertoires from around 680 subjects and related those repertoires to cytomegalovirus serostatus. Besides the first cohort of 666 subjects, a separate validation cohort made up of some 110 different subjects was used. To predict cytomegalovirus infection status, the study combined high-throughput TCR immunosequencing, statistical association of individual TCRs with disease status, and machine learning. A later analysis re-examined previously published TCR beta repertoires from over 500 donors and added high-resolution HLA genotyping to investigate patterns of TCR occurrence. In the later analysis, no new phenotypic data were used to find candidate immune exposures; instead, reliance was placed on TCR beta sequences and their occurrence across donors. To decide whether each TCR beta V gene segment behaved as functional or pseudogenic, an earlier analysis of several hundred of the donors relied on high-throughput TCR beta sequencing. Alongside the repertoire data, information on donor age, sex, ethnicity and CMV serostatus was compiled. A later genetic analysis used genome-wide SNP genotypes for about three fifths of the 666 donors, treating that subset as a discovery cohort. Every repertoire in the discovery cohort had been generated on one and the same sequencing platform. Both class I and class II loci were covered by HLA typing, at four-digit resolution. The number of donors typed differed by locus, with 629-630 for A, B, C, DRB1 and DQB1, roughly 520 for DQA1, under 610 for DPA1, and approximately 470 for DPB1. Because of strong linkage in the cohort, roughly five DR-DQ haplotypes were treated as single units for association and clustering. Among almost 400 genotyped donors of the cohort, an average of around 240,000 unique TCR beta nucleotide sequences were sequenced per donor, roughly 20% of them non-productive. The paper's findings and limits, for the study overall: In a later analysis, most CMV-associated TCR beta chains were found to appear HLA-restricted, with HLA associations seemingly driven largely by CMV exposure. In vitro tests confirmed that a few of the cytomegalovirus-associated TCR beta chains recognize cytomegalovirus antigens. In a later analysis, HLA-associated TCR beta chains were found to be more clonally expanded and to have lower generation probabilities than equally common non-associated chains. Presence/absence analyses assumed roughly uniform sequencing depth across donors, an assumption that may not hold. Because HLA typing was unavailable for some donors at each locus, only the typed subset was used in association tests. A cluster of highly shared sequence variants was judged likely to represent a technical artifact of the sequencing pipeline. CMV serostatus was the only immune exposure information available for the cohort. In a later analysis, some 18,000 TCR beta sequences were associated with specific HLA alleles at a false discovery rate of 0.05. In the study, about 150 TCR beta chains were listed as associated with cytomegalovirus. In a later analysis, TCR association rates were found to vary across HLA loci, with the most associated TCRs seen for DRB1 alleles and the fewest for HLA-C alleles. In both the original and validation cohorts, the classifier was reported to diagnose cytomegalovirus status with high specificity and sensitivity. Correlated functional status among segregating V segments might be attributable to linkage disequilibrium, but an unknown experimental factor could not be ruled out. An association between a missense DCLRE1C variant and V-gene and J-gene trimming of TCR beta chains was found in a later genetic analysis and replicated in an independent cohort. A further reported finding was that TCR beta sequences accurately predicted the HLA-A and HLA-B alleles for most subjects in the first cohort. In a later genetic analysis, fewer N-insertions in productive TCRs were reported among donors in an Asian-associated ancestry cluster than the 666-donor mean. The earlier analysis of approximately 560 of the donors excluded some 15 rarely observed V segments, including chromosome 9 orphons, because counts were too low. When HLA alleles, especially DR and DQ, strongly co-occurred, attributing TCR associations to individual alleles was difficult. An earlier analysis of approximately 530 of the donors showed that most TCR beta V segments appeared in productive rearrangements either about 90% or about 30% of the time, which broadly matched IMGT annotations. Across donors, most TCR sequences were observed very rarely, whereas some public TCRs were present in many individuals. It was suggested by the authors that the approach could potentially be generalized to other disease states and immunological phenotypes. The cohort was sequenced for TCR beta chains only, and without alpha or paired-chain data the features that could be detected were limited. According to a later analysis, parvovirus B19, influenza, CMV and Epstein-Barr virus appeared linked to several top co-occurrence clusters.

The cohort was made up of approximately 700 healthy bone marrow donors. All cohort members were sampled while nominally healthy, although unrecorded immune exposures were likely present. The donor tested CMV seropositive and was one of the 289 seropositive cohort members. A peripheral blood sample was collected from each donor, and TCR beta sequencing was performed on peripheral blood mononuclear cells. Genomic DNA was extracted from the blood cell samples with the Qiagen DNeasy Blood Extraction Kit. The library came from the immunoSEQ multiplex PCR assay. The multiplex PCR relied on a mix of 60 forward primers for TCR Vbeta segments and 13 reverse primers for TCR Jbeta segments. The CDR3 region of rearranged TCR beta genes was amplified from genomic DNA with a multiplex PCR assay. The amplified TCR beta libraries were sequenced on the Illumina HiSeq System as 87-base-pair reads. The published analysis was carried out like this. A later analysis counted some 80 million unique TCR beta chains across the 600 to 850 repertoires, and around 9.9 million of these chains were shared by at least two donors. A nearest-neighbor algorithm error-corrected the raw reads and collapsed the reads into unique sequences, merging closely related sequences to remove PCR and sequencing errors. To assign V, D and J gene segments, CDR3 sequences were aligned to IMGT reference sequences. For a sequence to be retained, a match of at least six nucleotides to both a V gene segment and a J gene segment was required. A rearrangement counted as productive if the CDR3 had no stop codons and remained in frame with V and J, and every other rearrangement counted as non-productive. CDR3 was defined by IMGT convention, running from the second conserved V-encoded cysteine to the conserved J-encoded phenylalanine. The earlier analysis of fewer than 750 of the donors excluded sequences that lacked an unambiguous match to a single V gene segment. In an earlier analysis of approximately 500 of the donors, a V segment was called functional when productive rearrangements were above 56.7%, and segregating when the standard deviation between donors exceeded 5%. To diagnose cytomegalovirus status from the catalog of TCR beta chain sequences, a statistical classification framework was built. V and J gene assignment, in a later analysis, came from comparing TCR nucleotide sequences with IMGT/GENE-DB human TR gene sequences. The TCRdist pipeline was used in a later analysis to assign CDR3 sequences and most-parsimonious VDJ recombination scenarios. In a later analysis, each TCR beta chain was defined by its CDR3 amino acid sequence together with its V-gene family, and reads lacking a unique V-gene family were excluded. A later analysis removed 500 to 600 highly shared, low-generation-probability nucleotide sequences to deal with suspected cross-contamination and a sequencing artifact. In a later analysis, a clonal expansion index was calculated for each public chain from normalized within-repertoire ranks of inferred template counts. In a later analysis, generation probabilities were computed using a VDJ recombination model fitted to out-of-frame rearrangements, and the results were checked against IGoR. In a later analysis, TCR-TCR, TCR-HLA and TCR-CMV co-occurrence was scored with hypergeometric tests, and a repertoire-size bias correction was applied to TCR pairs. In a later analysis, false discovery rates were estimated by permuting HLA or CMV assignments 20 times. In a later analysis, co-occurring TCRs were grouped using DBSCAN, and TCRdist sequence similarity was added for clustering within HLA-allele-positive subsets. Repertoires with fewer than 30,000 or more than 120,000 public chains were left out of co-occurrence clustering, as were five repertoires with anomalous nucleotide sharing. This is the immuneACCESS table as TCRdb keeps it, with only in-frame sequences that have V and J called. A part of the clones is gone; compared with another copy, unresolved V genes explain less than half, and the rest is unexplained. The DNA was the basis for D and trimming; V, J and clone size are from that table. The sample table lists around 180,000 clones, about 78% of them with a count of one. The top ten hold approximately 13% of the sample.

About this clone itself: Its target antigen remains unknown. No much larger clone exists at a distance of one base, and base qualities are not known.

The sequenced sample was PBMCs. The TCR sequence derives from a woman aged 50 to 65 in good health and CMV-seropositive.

CDR3 loop: CASSQGITRSYGYTF. The DNA is as follows: TGTGCCAGCAGCCAAGGAATTACCAGAAGCTATGGCTACACCTTC. The chain is made from TRBV14 and TRBJ1-2, with no confident D gene call. CDR1 and CDR2, looked up from the germline V gene, are SGHDN and FVKESK. Trimming takes 1 base from V and 4 bases from J, and the germline ends sit 13 bases apart. The CDR3 runs 15 amino acids, cysteine and phenylalanine included. The sequence is cut down to CDR3 DNA, 45 bases in frame from base 1.